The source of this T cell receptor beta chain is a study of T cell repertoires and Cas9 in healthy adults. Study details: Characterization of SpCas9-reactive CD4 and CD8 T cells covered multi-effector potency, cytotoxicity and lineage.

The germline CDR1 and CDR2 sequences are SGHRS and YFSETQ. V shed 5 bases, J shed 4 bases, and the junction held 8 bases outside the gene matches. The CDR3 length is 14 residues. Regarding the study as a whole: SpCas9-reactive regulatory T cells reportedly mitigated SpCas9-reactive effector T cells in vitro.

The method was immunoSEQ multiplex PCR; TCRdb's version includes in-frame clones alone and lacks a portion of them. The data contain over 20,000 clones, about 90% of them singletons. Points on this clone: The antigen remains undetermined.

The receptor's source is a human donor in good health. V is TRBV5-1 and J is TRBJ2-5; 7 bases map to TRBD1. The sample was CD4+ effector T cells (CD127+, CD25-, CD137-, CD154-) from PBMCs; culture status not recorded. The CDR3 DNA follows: TGCGCCAGCAGTCCAGACAGGGTACGAGAGACCCAGTACTTC. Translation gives CASSPDRVRETQYF.